These 8 T cell receptor beta chains were sequenced from one sample in a study of T cell repertoires in cytomegalovirus infection. TCRdb ran MiXCR on the reads and lists one entry per CDR3 protein. The data hold roughly 180,000 distinct CDR3 sequences, with less than 25% observed a single time. What these receptors recognize is not known. Sequencing was performed on CD8+ T cells from cultured PBMCs, taken from culture after CMV antigen stimulation. All receptors derive from a human donor in good health (CMV status not recorded). Some clones in this sample may be carry-over from other donors' samples.

The rearrangement joins TRBV6-1 to TRBJ2-1; 7 nucleotides match TRBD2. The CDR3 consists of 13 residues. After removal of 7 bases from V and 4 bases from J, the junction contained 4 bases not matched to a gene. CDR1 and CDR2 from the germline V gene are MNHNS and SASEGT. As DNA, the CDR3 is TGTGCCAGCACCGGCGGGGGTTACAATGAGCAGTTCTTC. It encodes CASTGGGYNEQFF.

This clonotype was recorded once. The genes are TRBV5-1 and TRBJ2-4; TRBD1 is a possible D gene (5 bases). The V gene lost 0 bases and the J gene lost 8 bases, with 15 bases spanning the gap. The CDR3 has 15 amino acids. The germline V gene has CDR1 SGHRS and CDR2 YFSETQ. DNA for the CDR3: TGCGCCAGCAGCTTGGAAGGGAAACAGGTGGACATTCAGTACTTC. Protein product: CASSLEGKQVDIQYF.

J is TRBJ2-5 and V is TRBV6-2 or TRBV6-3, with 8 bases identical to TRBD2. V gave up 4 bases and J gave up 5 bases; unmatched junction bases: 12. This CDR3 comprises 16 residues. The germline CDR1 and CDR2 sequences are MNHEY and SVGEGT. Here the CDR3 DNA reads TGTGCCAGCAGTTGGGACGGGGGGGCCTCGGATGAGACCCAGTACTTC. It translates to CASSWDGGASDETQYF.

This chain connects TRBV27 to TRBJ1-6, with D perhaps TRBD1 (5 bases). Trimming left V 4 bases short and J 10 bases short, with 8 bases between. The CDR3 length is 12 residues. Germline values: CDR1 MNHEY, CDR2 SMNVEV (reference sequence). The CDR3: CASSWGTSPLHF. The DNA for the CDR3 is TGTGCCAGCAGTTGGGGGACCTCACCCCTCCACTTT.

This clonotype came up many times. The chain links TRBV7-2 to TRBJ1-1; D not resolved. The CDR3 is 20 amino acids. The germline CDR1 and CDR2 sequences are SGHTA and FQGNSA. Trimming took off 5 bases at V and 1 base at J, with 29 bases between the two ends. The CDR3 DNA is TGTGCCAGCAGCCCTCGAAGTGGCGAGAGGTCCCGGACCCCGAACACTGAAGCTTTCTTT. Its protein product is CASSPRSGERSRTPNTEAFF.

The chain employs TRBV7-2 and TRBJ2-1; perhaps TRBD1 as D (6 bases). Germline assignment: CDR1 SGHTA and CDR2 FQGNSA. The V and J ends lost 3 bases and 4 bases respectively, with 16 bases between them. The length of the CDR3 is 16 residues. The CDR3 DNA sequence: TGTGCCAGCAGCTTTTTAGAGGGGGTTGTATACAATGAGCAGTTCTTC. Amino acid sequence: CASSFLEGVVYNEQFF.

The chain couples TRBV27 to TRBJ2-2; D might be TRBD1 or TRBD2, each matching 5 bases. V lost 3 bases, J lost 4 bases, and 9 bases lay in between. This CDR3 is built from 14 residues. Germline values: CDR1 MNHEY, CDR2 SMNVEV (reference sequence). As DNA, the CDR3 is TGTGCCAGCAGTTTTGAGGGGCGCACCGGGGAGCTGTTTTTT. Its protein product is CASSFEGRTGELFF.

This clonotype was seen a few times. The rearrangement links TRBV19 to TRBJ2-5; tentative D call: TRBD1 (5 bases). Trimming removed 8 bases from V and 5 bases from J, with 24 bases in between. The CDR3 consists of 16 residues. Germline V CDR1 and CDR2: LNHDA, SQIVND (reference sequence). The CDR3 loop is CASDRTPQGSKETQYF. The CDR3 DNA follows: TGTGCCAGTGATAGAACCCCTCAGGGAAGTAAGGAGACCCAGTACTTC.